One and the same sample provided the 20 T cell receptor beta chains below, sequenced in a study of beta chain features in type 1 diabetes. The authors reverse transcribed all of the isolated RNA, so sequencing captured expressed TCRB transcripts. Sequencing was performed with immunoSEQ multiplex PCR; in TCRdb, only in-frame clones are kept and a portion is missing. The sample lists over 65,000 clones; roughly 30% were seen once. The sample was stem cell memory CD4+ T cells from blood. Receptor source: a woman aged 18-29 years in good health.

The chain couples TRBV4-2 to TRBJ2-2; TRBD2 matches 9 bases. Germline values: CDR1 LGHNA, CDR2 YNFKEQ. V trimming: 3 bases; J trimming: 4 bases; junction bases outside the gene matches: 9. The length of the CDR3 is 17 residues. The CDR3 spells CASSHHGGTSTTGELFF. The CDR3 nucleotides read TGTGCCAGCAGCCATCATGGAGGGACTAGCACCACCGGGGAGCTGTTTTTT.

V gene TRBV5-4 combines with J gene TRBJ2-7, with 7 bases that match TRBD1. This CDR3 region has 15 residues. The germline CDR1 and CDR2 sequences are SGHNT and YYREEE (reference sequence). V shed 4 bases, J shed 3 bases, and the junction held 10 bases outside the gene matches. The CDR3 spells CASSTGAEPGYEQYF. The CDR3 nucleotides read TGTGCCAGCAGCACAGGGGCTGAGCCAGGCTACGAGCAGTACTTC.

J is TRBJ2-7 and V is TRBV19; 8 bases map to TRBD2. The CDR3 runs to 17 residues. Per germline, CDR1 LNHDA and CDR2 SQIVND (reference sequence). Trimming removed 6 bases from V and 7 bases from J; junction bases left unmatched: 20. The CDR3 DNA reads TGTGCCAGTAGACCGGGGCGGGTAGCGGGACTGCGGAATGAGCAGTACTTC. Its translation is CASRPGRVAGLRNEQYF. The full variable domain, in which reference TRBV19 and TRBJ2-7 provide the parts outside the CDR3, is DGGITQSPKYLFRKEGQNVTLSCEQNLNHDAMYWYRQDPGQGLRLIYYSQIVNDFQKGDIAEGYSVSREKKESFPLTVTSAQKNPTAFYLCASRPGRVAGLRNEQYFGPGTRLTVT.

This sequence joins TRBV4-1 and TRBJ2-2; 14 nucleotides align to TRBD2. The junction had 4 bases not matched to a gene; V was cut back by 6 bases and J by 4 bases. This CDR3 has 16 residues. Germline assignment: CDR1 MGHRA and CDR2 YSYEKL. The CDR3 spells CASRGLAGEGTGELFF. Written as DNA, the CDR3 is TGCGCCAGCAGGGGACTAGCGGGAGAAGGCACCGGGGAGCTGTTTTTT.

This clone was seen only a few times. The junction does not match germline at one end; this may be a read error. This chain's CDR3 is CASSLDRDEQYF. The CDR3 DNA is TGTGCCAGCAGCCTAGACAGGGACGAGCAGTACTTC. The chain carries TRBV11-2 and TRBJ2-7; 7 bases align to TRBD1. The CDR3 runs to 12 residues. CDR1 and CDR2 (germline): SGHAT, FQNNGV.

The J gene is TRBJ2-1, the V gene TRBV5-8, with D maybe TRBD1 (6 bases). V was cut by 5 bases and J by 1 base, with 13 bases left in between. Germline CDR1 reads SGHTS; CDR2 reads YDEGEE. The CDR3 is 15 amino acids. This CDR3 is CASSKGEASYNEQFF. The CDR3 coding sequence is TGTGCCAGCAGTAAGGGGGAAGCGTCCTACAATGAGCAGTTCTTC.

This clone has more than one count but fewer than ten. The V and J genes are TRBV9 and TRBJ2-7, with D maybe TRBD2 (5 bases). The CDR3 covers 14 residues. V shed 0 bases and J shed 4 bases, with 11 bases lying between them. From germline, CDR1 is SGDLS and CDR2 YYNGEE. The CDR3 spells CASSVAGDTYEQYF. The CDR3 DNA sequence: TGTGCCAGCAGCGTAGCCGGGGATACGTACGAGCAGTACTTC.

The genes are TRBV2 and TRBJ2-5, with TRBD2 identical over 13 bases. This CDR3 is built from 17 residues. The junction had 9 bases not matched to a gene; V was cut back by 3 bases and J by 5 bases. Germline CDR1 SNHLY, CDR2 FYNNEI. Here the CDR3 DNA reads TGTGCCAGCAGTGACTCACTAGCGGGGGGGCCGGGTGAGACCCAGTACTTC. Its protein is CASSDSLAGGPGETQYF.

CDR3 loop: CASSSPGQGNEQYF. In DNA, the CDR3 is TGTGCCAGCAGTTCTCCGGGACAGGGAAACGAGCAGTACTTC. The chain carries TRBV28 and TRBJ2-7; 9 nucleotides line up with TRBD1. This CDR3 spans 14 amino acids. The J segment lost 5 bases and the V segment lost 4 bases, leaving 6 bases of the junction unmatched. Germline CDR1 reads MDHEN; CDR2 reads SYDVKM.

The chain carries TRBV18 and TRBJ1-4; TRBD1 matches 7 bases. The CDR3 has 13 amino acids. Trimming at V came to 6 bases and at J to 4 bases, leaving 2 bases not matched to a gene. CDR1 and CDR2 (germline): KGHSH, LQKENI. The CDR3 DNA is TGTGCCAGCTCGACAGGGTTTAATGAAAAACTGTTTTTT. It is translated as CASSTGFNEKLFF.

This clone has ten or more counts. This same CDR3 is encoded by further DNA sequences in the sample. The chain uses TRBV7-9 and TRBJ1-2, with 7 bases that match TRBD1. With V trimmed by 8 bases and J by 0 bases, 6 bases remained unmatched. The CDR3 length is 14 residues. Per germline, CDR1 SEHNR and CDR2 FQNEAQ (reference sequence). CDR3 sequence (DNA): TGTGCCAGCGGGGGCCAGGGGGCTAACTATGGCTACACCTTC. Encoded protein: CASGGQGANYGYTF.

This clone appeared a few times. The CDR3 loop reads CASSNSYLAKNIQYF. The CDR3 DNA sequence: TGCGCCAGCAGCAATAGCTATCTAGCCAAAAACATTCAGTACTTC. V usage is TRBV5-1 and J usage is TRBJ2-4; D is undetermined. This CDR3 is built from 15 residues. CDR1 is SGHRS and CDR2 is YFSETQ in the germline V gene. V lost 4 bases, J lost 0 bases, and 11 bases lay in between.

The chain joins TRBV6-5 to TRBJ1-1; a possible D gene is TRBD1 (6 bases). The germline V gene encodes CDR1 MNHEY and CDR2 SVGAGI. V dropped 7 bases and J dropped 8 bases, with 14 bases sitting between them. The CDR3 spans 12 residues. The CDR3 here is CASTRGGTEAFF. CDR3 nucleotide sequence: TGTGCCAGCACCAGGGGTGGGACCGAAGCTTTCTTT.

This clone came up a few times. The CDR3 DNA reads TGTGCCGCTGACCCGGCAGGGTCAGATACGCAGTATTTT. It encodes CAADPAGSDTQYF. This chain connects TRBV30 to TRBJ2-3; weak D call: TRBD1 (5 bases). The germline V gene encodes CDR1 GTSNPN and CDR2 SVGIG (reference sequence). V lost 8 bases to trimming and J lost 4 bases, with 16 bases between them. CDR3 size: 13 residues.

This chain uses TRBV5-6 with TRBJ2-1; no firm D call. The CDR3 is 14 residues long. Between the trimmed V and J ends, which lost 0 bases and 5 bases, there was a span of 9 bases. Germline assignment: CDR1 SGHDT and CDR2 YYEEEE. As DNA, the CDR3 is TGTGCCAGCAGCTTGGGGCAGTCCCACAATGAGCAGTTCTTC. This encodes CASSLGQSHNEQFF.

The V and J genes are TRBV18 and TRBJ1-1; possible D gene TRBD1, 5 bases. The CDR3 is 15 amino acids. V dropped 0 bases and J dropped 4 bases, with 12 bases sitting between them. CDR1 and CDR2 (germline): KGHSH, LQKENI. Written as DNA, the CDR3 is TGTGCCAGCTCACCACCCTCAGGGTCCTTCACTGAAGCTTTCTTT. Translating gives CASSPPSGSFTEAFF.

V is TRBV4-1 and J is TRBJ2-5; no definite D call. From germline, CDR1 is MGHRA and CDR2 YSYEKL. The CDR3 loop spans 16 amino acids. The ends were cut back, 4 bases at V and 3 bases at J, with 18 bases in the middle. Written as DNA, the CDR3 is TGCGCCAGCAGCCCCTGGATCGCGGCCGACGAAGAGACCCAGTACTTC. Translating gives CASSPWIAADEETQYF.

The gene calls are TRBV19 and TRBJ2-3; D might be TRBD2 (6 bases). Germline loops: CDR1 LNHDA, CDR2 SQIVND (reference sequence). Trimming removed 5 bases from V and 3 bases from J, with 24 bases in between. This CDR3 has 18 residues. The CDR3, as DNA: TGTGCCAGTAGTGCCTTTCCCGGGGGTCGAGGGGCAACAGATACGCAGTATTTT. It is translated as CASSAFPGGRGATDTQYF.

CDR3 in DNA: TGTGCCAGCAGCGAATTACAGGGGGCGCATGGGACTGAAGCTTTCTTT. Translation gives CASSELQGAHGTEAFF. J is TRBJ1-1 and V is TRBV11-2; 9 bases are shared with TRBD1. There are 16 residues in the CDR3. Germline CDR1 and CDR2: SGHAT and FQNNGV. The J segment lost 5 bases and the V segment lost 5 bases, leaving 12 bases of the junction unmatched.

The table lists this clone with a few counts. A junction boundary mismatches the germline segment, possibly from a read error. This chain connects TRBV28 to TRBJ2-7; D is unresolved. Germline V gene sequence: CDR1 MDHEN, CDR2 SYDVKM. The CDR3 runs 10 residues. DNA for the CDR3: TGTGCCAGCAGCTCCGACGAGCAGTACTTC. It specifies CASSSDEQYF.